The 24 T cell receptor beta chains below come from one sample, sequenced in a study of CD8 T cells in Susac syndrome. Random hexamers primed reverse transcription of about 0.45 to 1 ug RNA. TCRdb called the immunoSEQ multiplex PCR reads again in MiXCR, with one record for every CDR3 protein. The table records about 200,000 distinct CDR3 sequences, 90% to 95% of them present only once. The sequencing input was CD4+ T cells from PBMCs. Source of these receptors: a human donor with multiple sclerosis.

This CDR3 reads CASSASGRSYEQYF. In DNA form, the CDR3 reads TGTGCCAGCTCAGCTAGCGGGAGGTCCTACGAGCAGTACTTC. The chain has TRBV18 and TRBJ2-7; 11 positions agree with TRBD2. The CDR3 runs 14 residues. The germline gives CDR1 KGHSH, CDR2 LQKENI. The V gene end was trimmed by 5 bases and the J gene end by 1 base; junction bases not matched to a gene: 1.

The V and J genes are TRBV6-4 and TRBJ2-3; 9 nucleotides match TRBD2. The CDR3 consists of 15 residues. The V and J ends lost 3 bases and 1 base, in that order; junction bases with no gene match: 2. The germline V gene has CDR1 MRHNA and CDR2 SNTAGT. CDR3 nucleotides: TGTGCCAGCAGTGAACTAGCGGGTCGCACAGATACGCAGTATTTT. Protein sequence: CASSELAGRTDTQYF.

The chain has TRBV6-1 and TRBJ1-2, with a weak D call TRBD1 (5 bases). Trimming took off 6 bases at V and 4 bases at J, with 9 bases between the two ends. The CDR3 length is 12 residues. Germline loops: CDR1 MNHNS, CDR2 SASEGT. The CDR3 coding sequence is TGTGCCAGCAGGAGCGGGGGCTATGGCTACACCTTC. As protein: CASRSGGYGYTF.

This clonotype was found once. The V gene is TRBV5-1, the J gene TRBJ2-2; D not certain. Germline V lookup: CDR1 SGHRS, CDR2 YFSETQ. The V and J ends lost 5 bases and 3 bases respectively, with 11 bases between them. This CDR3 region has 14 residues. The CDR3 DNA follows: TGCGCCAGCAGTCAAGCTACCCACACCGGGGAGCTGTTTTTT. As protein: CASSQATHTGELFF.

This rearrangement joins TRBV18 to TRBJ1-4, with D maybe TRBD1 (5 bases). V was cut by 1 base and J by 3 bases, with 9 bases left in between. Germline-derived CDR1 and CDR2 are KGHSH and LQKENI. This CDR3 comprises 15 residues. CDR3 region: CASSPQTDSNEKLFF. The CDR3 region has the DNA TGTGCCAGCTCACCACAGACAGACTCTAATGAAAAACTGTTTTTT.

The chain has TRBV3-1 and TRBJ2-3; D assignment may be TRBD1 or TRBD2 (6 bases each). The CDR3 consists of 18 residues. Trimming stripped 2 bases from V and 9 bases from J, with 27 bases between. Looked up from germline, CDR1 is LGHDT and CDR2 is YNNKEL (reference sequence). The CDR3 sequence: CASSQYGGGGDTRATQYF. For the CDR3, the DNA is TGTGCCAGCAGCCAATACGGCGGCGGCGGGGACACGCGGGCGACGCAGTATTTT.

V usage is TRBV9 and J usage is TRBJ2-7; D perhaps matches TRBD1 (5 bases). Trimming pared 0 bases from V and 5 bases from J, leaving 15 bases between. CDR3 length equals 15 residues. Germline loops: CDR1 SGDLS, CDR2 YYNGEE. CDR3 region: CASSVGHQGADEQYF. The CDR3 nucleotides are TGTGCCAGCAGCGTAGGCCATCAAGGGGCTGACGAGCAGTACTTC.

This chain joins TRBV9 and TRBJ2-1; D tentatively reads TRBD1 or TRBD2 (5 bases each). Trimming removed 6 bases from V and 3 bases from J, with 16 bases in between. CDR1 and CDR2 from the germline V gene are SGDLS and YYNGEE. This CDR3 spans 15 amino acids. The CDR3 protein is CASTPGTKYYNEQFF. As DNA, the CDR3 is TGTGCCAGCACTCCCGGGACGAAATACTACAATGAGCAGTTCTTC.

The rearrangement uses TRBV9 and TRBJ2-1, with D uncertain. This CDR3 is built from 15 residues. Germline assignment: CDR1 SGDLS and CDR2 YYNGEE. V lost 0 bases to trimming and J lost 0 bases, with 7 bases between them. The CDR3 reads CASSVEPSSYNEQFF. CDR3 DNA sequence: TGTGCCAGCAGCGTAGAGCCGAGCTCCTACAATGAGCAGTTCTTC.

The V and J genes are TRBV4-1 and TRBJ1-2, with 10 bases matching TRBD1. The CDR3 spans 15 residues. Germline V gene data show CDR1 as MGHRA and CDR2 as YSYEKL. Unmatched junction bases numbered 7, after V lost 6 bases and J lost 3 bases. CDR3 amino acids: CASRETGGRYYGYTF. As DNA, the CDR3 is TGCGCCAGCAGAGAGACAGGGGGCAGGTACTATGGCTACACCTTC.

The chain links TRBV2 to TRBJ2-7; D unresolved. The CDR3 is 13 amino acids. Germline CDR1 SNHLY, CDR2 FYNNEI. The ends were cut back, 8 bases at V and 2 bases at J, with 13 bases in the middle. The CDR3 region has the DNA TGTGCCAGCCTGGCAGAAAGTCCCTACGAGCAGTACTTC. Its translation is CASLAESPYEQYF.

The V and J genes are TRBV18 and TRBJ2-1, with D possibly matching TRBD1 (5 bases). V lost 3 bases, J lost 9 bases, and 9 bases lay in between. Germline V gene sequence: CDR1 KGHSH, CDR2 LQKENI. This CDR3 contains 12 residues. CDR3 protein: CASSPSQGEQFF. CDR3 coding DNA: TGTGCCAGCTCACCTAGTCAGGGTGAGCAGTTCTTC. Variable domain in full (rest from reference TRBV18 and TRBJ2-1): NAGVMQNPRHLVRRRGQEARLRCSPMKGHSHVYWYRQLPEEGLKFMVYLQKENIIDESGMPKERFSAEFPKEGPSILRIQQVVRGDSAAYFCASSPSQGEQFFGPGTRLTVL.

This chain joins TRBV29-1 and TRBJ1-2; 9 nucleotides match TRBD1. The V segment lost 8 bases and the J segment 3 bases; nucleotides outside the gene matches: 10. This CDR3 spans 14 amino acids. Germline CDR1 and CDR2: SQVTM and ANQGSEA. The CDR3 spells CSTGTGRRDYGYTF. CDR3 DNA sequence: TGCAGCACTGGGACAGGGAGGAGGGACTATGGCTACACCTTC.

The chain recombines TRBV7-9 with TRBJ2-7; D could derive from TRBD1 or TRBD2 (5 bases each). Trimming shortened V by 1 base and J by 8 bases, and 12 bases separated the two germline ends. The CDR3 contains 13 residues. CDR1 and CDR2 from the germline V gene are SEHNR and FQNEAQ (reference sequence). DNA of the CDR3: TGTGCCAGCAGCTTAGGATCCGAGGGACAGCAGTACTTC. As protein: CASSLGSEGQQYF.

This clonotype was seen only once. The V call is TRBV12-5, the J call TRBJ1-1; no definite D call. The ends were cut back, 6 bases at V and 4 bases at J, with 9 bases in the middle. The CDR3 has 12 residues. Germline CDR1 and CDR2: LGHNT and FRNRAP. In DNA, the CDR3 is TGTGCTAGTGGCATCTTTGGCACTGAAGCTTTCTTT. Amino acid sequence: CASGIFGTEAFF.

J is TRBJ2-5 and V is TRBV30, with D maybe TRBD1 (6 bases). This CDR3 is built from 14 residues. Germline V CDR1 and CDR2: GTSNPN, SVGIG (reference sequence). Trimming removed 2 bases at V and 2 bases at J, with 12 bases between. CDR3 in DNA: TGTGCCTGGAGTTCTACAGGGTTACAAGAGACCCAGTACTTC. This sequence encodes CAWSSTGLQETQYF.

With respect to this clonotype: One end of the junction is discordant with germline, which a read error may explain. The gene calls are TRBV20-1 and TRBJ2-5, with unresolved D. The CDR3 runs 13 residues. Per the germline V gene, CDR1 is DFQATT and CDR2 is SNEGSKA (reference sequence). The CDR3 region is CSARVVLQETQYF. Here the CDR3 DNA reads TGCAGTGCAAGAGTAGTCTTGCAAGAGACCCAGTACTTC.

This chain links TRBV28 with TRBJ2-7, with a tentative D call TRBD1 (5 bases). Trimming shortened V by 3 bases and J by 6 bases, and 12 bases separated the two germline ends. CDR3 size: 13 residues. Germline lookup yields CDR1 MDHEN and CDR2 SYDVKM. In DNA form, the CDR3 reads TGTGCCAGCAGTTTGCTAGGGGCGATCGAGCAGTACTTC. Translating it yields CASSLLGAIEQYF. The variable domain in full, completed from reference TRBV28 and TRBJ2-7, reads DVKVTQSSRYLVKRTGEKVFLECVQDMDHENMFWYRQDPGLGLRLIYFSYDVKMKEKGDIPEGYSVSREKKERFSLILESASTNQTSMYLCASSLLGAIEQYFGPGTRLTVT.

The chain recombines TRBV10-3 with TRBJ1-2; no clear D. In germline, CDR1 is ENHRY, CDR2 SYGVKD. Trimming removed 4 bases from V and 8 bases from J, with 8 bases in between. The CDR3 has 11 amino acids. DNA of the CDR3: TGTGCCATCAGTGCCGAAGGCGGCTACACCTTC. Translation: CAISAEGGYTF.

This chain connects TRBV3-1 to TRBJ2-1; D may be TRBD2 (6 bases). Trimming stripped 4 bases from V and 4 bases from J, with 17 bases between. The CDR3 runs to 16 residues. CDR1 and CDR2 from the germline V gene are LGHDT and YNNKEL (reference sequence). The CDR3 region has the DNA TGTGCCAGCAGCCCCCGGTGGGGTAGCGGATACAATGAGCAGTTCTTC. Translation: CASSPRWGSGYNEQFF.

The chain's CDR3 is CASSDTSTEKYEQYF. The CDR3 DNA is TGCGCCAGCAGCGATACTAGCACAGAGAAATACGAGCAGTACTTC. The J gene is TRBJ2-7, the V gene TRBV5-1; possible D gene TRBD2, 6 bases. In germline, CDR1 is SGHRS, CDR2 YFSETQ. V lost 4 bases, J lost 4 bases, and 18 bases lay in between. The CDR3 length is 15 residues.

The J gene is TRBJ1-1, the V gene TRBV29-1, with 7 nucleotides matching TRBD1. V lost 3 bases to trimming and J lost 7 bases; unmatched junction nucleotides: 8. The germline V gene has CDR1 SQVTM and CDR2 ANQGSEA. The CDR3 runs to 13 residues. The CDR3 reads CSVDRGQGGEAFF. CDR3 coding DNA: TGCAGCGTTGATCGAGGGCAGGGGGGTGAAGCTTTCTTT.

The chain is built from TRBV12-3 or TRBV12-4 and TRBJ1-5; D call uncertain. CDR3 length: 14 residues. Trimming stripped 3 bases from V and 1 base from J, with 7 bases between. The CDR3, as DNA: TGTGCCAGCAGTTTCGGGCCCAGCAATCAGCCCCAGCATTTT. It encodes CASSFGPSNQPQHF.

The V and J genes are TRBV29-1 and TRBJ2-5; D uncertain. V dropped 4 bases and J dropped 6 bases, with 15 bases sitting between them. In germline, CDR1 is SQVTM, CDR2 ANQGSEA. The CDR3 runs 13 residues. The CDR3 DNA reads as TGCAGCGTTGCTTGGAGAAACCTAAAGACCCAGTACTTC. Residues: CSVAWRNLKTQYF. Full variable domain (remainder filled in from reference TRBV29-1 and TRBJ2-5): SAVISQKPSRDICQRGTSLTIQCQVDSQVTMMFWYRQQPGQSLTLIATANQGSEATYESGFVIDKFPISRPNLTFSTLTVSNMSPEDSSIYLCSVAWRNLKTQYFGPGTRLLVL.